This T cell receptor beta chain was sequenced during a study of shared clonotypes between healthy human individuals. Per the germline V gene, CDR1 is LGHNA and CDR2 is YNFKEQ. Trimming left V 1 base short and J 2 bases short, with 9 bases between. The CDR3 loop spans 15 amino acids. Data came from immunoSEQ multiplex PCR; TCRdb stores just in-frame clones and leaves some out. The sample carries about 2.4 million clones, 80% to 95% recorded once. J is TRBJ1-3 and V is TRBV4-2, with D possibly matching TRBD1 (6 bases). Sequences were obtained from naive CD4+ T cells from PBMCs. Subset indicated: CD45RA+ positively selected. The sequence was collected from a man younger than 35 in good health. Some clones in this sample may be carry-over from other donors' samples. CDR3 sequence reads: CASSQAGQTGNTIYF. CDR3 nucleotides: TGTGCCAGCAGCCAAGCCGGACAGACTGGAAACACCATATATTTT.